Presented here are 6 T cell receptor beta chains from one specimen sequenced in a study of chemoradiotherapy in HPV16-positive cancers. Profiling relied on immunoSEQ multiplex PCR, and the TCRdb table lists in-frame clones only, not all of them. The sample lists over 8,000 clones, approximately 70% occurring once. Collection of the sample occurred from a patient who underwent chemoradiotherapy. These receptor sequences come from a human donor with HPV-associated anogenital cancer.

The rearrangement links TRBV9 to TRBJ2-7, with D possibly called TRBD1 or TRBD2 (7 bases each). The CDR3 runs to 14 residues. The germline V gene has CDR1 SGDLS and CDR2 YYNGEE. V gave up 3 bases and J gave up 6 bases, with 16 bases separating them. CDR3 bases: TGTGCCAGCAGCGCCGCAGGGGGGGGCTCCGAGCAGTACTTC. Encoded protein: CASSAAGGGSEQYF.

The sample holds a few counts of this clone. The chain employs TRBV5-8 and TRBJ1-1; D perhaps matches TRBD1 (5 bases). The CDR3 runs 11 residues. Germline CDR1 reads SGHTS; CDR2 reads YDEGEE. Trimming removed 8 bases at V and 10 bases at J, with 15 bases between. DNA for the CDR3: TGTGCCAGTTCCCAGGGAATCCGAGCTTTCTTT. The encoded protein is CASSQGIRAFF. The variable domain in full, with the rest retrieved from reference TRBV5-8 and TRBJ1-1, is EAGVTQSPTHLIKTRGQQATLRCSPISGHTSVYWYQQALGLGLQFLLWYDEGEERNRGNFPPRFSGRQFPNYSSELNVNALELEDSALYLCASSQGIRAFFGQGTRLTVV.

In this sample, this clone turned up once. The chain carries TRBV28 and TRBJ1-2, with D possibly matching TRBD1 (5 bases). CDR3 length: 17 amino acids. Between the trimmed V and J ends, which lost 5 bases and 4 bases, there was a span of 23 bases. CDR1 is MDHEN, CDR2 SYDVKM, per germline. The CDR3 is CASSQVSWGCEGYGYTF. CDR3 DNA sequence: TGTGCCAGCAGTCAAGTTTCCTGGGGCTGCGAGGGCTATGGCTACACCTTC.

The chain combines TRBV19 with TRBJ1-5; 9 nucleotides agree with TRBD1. From germline, CDR1 is LNHDA and CDR2 SQIVND (reference sequence). The CDR3 is made up of 15 amino acids. Trimming at V came to 6 bases and at J to 0 bases, leaving 3 bases not matched to a gene. CDR3 in DNA: TGTGCCAGTAGCACAGGGGGCCATAGCAATCAGCCCCAGCATTTT. Translated, it gives CASSTGGHSNQPQHF.

The chain is built from TRBV28 and TRBJ1-6; a weak D match, TRBD1 (6 bases). V lost 6 bases, J lost 6 bases, and 18 bases lay in between. CDR1 and CDR2 (germline): MDHEN, SYDVKM. The CDR3 has 16 residues. The CDR3, as DNA: TGTGCCAGCAGGCCCACAGGGTATTGGGTTAATTCACCCCTCCACTTT. Amino acid sequence: CASRPTGYWVNSPLHF.

This clone was found a few times. The chain couples TRBV7-9 to TRBJ1-3; maybe TRBD1 (5 bases). This CDR3 has 16 amino acids. V lost 5 bases and J 2 bases, leaving 16 bases between the germline ends. The V gene's germline CDR1 is SEHNR and CDR2 FQNEAQ (reference sequence). This chain's CDR3 is CASSGGSGPPGNTIYF. The CDR3 bases are TGTGCCAGCAGCGGGGGGTCGGGGCCCCCTGGAAACACCATATATTTT.